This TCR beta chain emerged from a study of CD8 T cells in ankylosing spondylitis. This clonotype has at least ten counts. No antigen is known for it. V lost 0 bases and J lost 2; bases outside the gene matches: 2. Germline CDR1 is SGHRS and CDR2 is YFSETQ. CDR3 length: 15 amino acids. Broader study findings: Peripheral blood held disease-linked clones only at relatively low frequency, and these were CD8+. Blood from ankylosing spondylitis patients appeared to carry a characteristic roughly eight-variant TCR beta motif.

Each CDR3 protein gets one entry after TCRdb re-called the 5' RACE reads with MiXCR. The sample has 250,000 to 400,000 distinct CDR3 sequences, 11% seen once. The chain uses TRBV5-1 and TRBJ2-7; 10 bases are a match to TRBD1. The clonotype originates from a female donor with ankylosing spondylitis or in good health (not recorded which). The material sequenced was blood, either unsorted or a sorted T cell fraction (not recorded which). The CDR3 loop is CASSLAGQGTYEQYF. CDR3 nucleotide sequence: TGCGCCAGCAGCTTGGCGGGACAGGGGACCTACGAGCAGTACTTC. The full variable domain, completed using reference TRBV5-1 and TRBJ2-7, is KAGVTQTPRYLIKTRGQQVTLSCSPISGHRSVSWYQQTPGQGLQFLFEYFSETQRNKGNFPGRFSGRQFSNSRSEMNVSTLELGDSALYLCASSLAGQGTYEQYFGPGTRLTVT.